Listed here are 12 T cell receptor beta chains from one sample, sequenced in a study of metastatic and nonmetastatic thyroid tumors. No treatment of any kind had been given to any patient before thyroid surgery. TCRdb reassembled clones from the PCR reads with MiXCR. The repertoire consists of 30,000 to 45,000 clones, with 28% occurring once and the leading ten covering under 13%. The sequenced material came from blood. The receptors come from a male donor with papillary thyroid cancer or a benign thyroid nodule (not recorded which). Some clones in this sample may be carry-over from other donors' samples.

This chain uses TRBV6-4 with TRBJ2-1; 9 bases fit TRBD2. CDR1 and CDR2 from the germline V gene are MRHNA and SNTAGT. Losses at the gene ends were 5 bases for V and 7 bases for J; bases not matched to a gene: 9. CDR3 length: 15 amino acids. CDR3 region: CASSPGLARRNEQFF. CDR3 DNA: TGTGCCAGCAGTCCTGGACTAGCGAGGAGGAATGAGCAGTTCTTC.

This chain links TRBV15 with TRBJ2-7; the D is unclear. The CDR3 loop spans 14 amino acids. V was pared by 1 base and J by 2 bases, with 9 bases between. CDR1 LNHNV and CDR2 YYDKDF come from the germline V gene (reference sequence). The CDR3 bases are TGTGCCACCAGCAGAGGCCAAAGGGCCTACGAGCAGTACTTC. Translating it yields CATSRGQRAYEQYF.

This clone was observed a handful of times. The chain recombines TRBV11-2 with TRBJ2-3; D might be TRBD2 (6 bases). There are 16 residues in the CDR3. Between the trimmed V and J ends, which lost 3 bases and 2 bases, there was a span of 15 bases. Germline V gene data show CDR1 as SGHAT and CDR2 as FQNNGV. CDR3 sequence reads: CASSFGRGGDTDTQYF. The CDR3 DNA reads TGTGCCAGCAGCTTCGGCCGCGGAGGGGACACAGATACGCAGTATTTT.

This clone was picked up a small number of times. The chain combines TRBV12-3 or TRBV12-4 with TRBJ2-1; D remains unclear. V lost 1 base to trimming and J lost 7 bases, with 8 bases between them. This CDR3 region has 13 residues. CDR3 in amino acids: CASSLGTVNEQFF. The CDR3 nucleotides read TGTGCCAGCAGTTTAGGGACGGTGAATGAGCAGTTCTTC.

The J gene is TRBJ2-2, the V gene TRBV7-9; no definite D call. This CDR3 is built from 13 residues. The germline V gene has CDR1 SEHNR and CDR2 FQNEAQ (reference sequence). Trimming removed 0 bases from V and 5 bases from J, with 4 bases in between. CDR3 DNA sequence: TGTGCCAGCAGCTTAGCCTCAACCGGGGAGCTGTTTTTT. Encoded protein: CASSLASTGELFF.

The chain is built from TRBV20-1 and TRBJ1-1; D is possibly TRBD1 (5 bases). CDR1 and CDR2 (germline): DFQATT, SNEGSKA (reference sequence). Trimming shortened V by 3 bases and J by 10 bases, and 15 bases separated the two germline ends. The CDR3 consists of 12 residues. The CDR3 sequence is CSARDPTGVAFF. CDR3 sequence (DNA): TGCAGTGCTAGGGACCCTACAGGAGTAGCTTTCTTT.

V gene TRBV6-5 combines with J gene TRBJ2-7; 10 bases match TRBD1. Germline-derived CDR1 and CDR2 are MNHEY and SVGAGI. J was trimmed by 5 bases and V by 2 bases; bases with no gene match: 3. The CDR3 is made up of 14 amino acids. In DNA, the CDR3 is TGTGCCAGCAGTTACCGGGACAGGGGTGACGAGCAGTACTTC. It is translated as CASSYRDRGDEQYF.

This clone was seen many times. The J gene is TRBJ1-2, the V gene TRBV9; unclear D gene. V was trimmed by 10 bases and J by 2 bases, leaving 15 bases between them. Germline CDR1 reads SGDLS; CDR2 reads YYNGEE. The CDR3 extends over 13 amino acids. CDR3 amino acids: CAEGLAENYGYTF. Written as DNA, the CDR3 is TGTGCCGAGGGCCTGGCAGAGAACTATGGCTACACCTTC.

In its sample, this clone ranks as medium-sized. The rearrangement uses TRBV28 and TRBJ2-7, with 7 bases lining up with TRBD2. This CDR3 has 15 amino acids. With V trimmed by 3 bases and J by 4 bases, 9 bases remained unmatched. In germline, CDR1 is MDHEN, CDR2 SYDVKM. The CDR3 sequence is CASSFQSSGAYEQYF. CDR3 bases: TGTGCCAGCAGTTTTCAGTCTAGCGGTGCTTACGAGCAGTACTTC.

V is TRBV20-1 and J is TRBJ2-2; TRBD1 matches 9 bases. Germline-derived CDR1 and CDR2 are DFQATT and SNEGSKA (reference sequence). V shed 1 base and J 4 bases; nucleotides not matched to a gene: 4. The CDR3 covers 15 residues. The CDR3 protein is CSARGTGAITGELFF. The CDR3 DNA reads as TGCAGTGCTAGAGGGACAGGGGCAATCACCGGGGAGCTGTTTTTT.

Points on this clone: Its ends do not fully match the called genes, so a read error is possible. The V call is TRBV6-1, the J call TRBJ1-2, with TRBD1 as a possible D gene (5 bases). The germline CDR1 and CDR2 sequences are MNHNS and SASEGT. The CDR3 has 15 residues. The CDR3 here is CASSGAGKFGYDYTF. The CDR3 coding sequence is TGTGCCAGCAGTGGGGCAGGGAAATTTGGCTATGACTACACCTTC.

At least ten counts were recorded for this clone. The CDR3 DNA is TGTGCCAGCAGCCATGTAAGGACCGGGGAGCTGTTTTTT. Translation gives CASSHVRTGELFF. The chain recombines TRBV3-1 with TRBJ2-2; D gene unclear. Deletions cut 3 bases from V and 5 bases from J, with 7 bases between. Germline V lookup: CDR1 LGHDT, CDR2 YNNKEL (reference sequence). The CDR3 spans 13 residues.